This T cell receptor (beta chain) originates from a study of siplizumab effects on memory and regulatory T cells. Study-wide results and caveats: Where siplizumab was present, mappable alloreactive CD4+ clones averaged roughly 72% Treg-derived, compared with approximately 25% in controls.

Notes on this clone: Its cognate antigen is unknown.

The CDR3 is 15 residues long. Germline V lookup: CDR1 MNHNS, CDR2 SASEGT. With V trimmed by 7 bases and J by 0 bases, 8 bases remained unmatched. The method was immunoSEQ multiplex PCR; TCRdb's version includes in-frame clones alone and lacks a portion of them. The sample holds under 140,000 clones, more than 90% seen once. The specimen was CD4+ T cells sorted from blood. The receptor was isolated from a human donor in good health. The genes are TRBV6-1 and TRBJ2-7; the match to TRBD1 covers 8 bases. The CDR3 sequence is CASTWGTGNSYEQYF. CDR3 sequence (DNA): TGTGCCAGCACCTGGGGGACAGGCAACTCCTACGAGCAGTACTTC.